The clone carrying this T cell receptor beta chain came up a few times. Its antigen is currently unknown. CDR3 size: 15 residues. Losses at the gene ends were 4 bases for V and 6 bases for J; bases not matched to a gene: 8. CDR1 and CDR2 (germline): SGHTA, FQGNSA. The sample belongs to a study of identical twins. Findings and limits, study-wide: Out-of-frame TCR alpha sharing in monozygotic twins exceeded recombination model predictions.

Carrying unique molecular identifiers, the cDNA also gained a universal primer site through template switching. TCRdb reprocessed the 5' RACE reads via MiXCR and lists one record per CDR3 protein. This sample yields about 530,000 distinct CDR3 sequences, of which approximately 20% are seen a single time; approximately 0.49% belongs to the top ten. A further study also used this sample, focusing on yellow fever vaccine responses in identical twins. That paper states: Twins reportedly showed a vaccine T cell response that seemed partly convergent and partly personalized.

This receptor was obtained from a woman aged 18-29 years in good health. Sequenced input: CD4+ T cells sorted from blood. The chain uses TRBV7-2 and TRBJ2-4; 8 nucleotides line up with TRBD1. The CDR3: CASSSQGALRNIQYF. CDR3 in DNA: TGTGCCAGCAGCTCCCAGGGGGCGCTGAGAAACATTCAGTACTTC.